The text below deals with one T cell receptor beta chain. What it binds is unknown. These data are taken from a study of identifying expanded T cells in peripheral blood. Points from the study as a whole: Across healthy donors, higher total template counts meant significantly greater roughly 2-week count variance. Differentially abundant clones: about 1.3 between replicates, 16.4 at around 14 days, 19 to 20 at four.

There are 13 residues in the CDR3. The germline CDR1 and CDR2 sequences are SGHNT and YYREEE (reference sequence). V was pared by 0 bases and J by 2 bases, with 5 bases between. Collection occurred without any documented infections or immune events in donors. Generated by immunoSEQ multiplex PCR, the TCRdb table keeps only in-frame clones and is missing some. The sample lists around 76,000 clones, roughly 90% occurring once. Sequences were obtained from blood. The chain couples TRBV5-4 to TRBJ2-5, with D hard to call. This sequence was found in a person between 18 and 69 years old in good health. The CDR3 loop reads CASSLDLQETQYF. Here the CDR3 DNA reads TGTGCCAGCAGCTTGGACCTACAAGAGACCCAGTACTTC.